This TCR beta chain was captured by sequencing in a study of a mutant IDH1 vaccine in newly diagnosed glioma. Study-wide context: Treated patients, around 60% male and about 38% female, averaged 40.4 years of age. Most patients had received both radiotherapy and temozolomide, the prior options being radiotherapy, temozolomide, or both.

The repertoire was sequenced with immunoSEQ multiplex PCR; TCRdb's copy has only in-frame clones and lacks some. The sample has 50,000 to 65,000 clones, about 82% seen once. Time point denoted: baseline, week 1 (first vaccination visit). Indicated treatment: pre-vaccination baseline after standard-of-care therapy. As to this clone: What it binds is unknown.

Study-wide results and caveats: With respect to changes in top peripheral T cell clonotypes, pseudoprogression seemed unrelated.

The specimen was PBMCs, collected from a glioma patient treated with radiotherapy, temozolomide or both. This receptor was identified in a man aged 18 to 30 with glioma.

The CDR3 protein is CSAPWTGEAFF. The CDR3 nucleotides read TGCAGTGCTCCATGGACAGGGGAAGCTTTCTTT. The rearrangement links TRBV20-1 to TRBJ1-1; 8 bases fit TRBD1. The CDR3 loop spans 11 amino acids. In germline, CDR1 is DFQATT, CDR2 SNEGSKA (reference sequence). V gave up 5 bases and J gave up 8 bases; unmatched junction bases: 4.